Listed here are 4 T cell receptor beta chains from one sample, sequenced in a study of regulatory T cells in long-lasting Graves disease. The time point: newly diagnosed GD, antithyroid drugs for less than 3 months. PBMCs were the source of the RNA used for TCR sequencing. Arm-PCR with iRepertoire HTBI primers amplified the CDR3 regions for these TCR beta libraries. One entry per CDR3 protein, called by TCRdb with MiXCR from the multiplex PCR reads. This sample has 400,000 to 550,000 distinct CDR3 sequences; about 15% occur once, and the top ten carry 20% to 25%. The sample was also linked to a second study, of T cells in Graves' hyperthyroidism and ophthalmopathy.

Sample: peripheral blood mononuclear cells (PBMCs), taken at new diagnosis, from a patient treated with antithyroid drugs. These receptors came from a woman aged 18-29 years with Graves disease.

Note on this clonotype: This clone may be a read error of a much larger clone one base away. This chain joins TRBV28 and TRBJ2-3; 7 nucleotides line up with TRBD2. Looked up from germline, CDR1 is MDHEN and CDR2 is SYDVKM. V trimming: 11 bases; J trimming: 2 bases; junction bases outside the gene matches: 10. This CDR3 region has 14 residues. The CDR3 DNA reads TGTGCCTGCACCGTAGCGGGTACCACAGATACGCAGTATTTT. Protein product: CACTVAGTTDTQYF.

This clonotype showed up many times. The rearrangement links TRBV20-1 to TRBJ2-5; 11 nucleotides match TRBD1. The J segment lost 5 bases and the V segment lost 3 bases, leaving 8 bases of the junction unmatched. CDR1 DFQATT and CDR2 SNEGSKA come from the germline V gene (reference sequence). The CDR3 length is 15 residues. CDR3 in DNA: TGCAGTGCTAGTTTGGCGGACAGGGGGCGGGAGACCCAGTACTTC. It yields the protein CSASLADRGRETQYF.

This clonotype was counted at least ten times. The genes are TRBV5-1 and TRBJ1-1, with D hard to call. V was trimmed by 2 bases and J by 0 bases, leaving 8 bases between them. Germline values: CDR1 SGHRS, CDR2 YFSETQ. This CDR3 is built from 14 residues. The CDR3 is CASSFGQLNTEAFF. CDR3 nucleotides: TGCGCCAGCAGCTTCGGGCAGTTGAACACTGAAGCTTTCTTT.

V gene TRBV5-1 combines with J gene TRBJ2-3; maybe TRBD2 (5 bases). The V and J ends lost 0 bases and 5 bases respectively, with 10 bases between them. Germline CDR1 and CDR2: SGHRS and YFSETQ. There are 14 residues in the CDR3. CDR3 amino acids: CASSLVRTEDTQYF. The CDR3 bases are TGCGCCAGCAGCTTGGTTCGGACTGAAGATACGCAGTATTTT.